The 25 T cell receptor beta chains below all came from one sample that was sequenced in a study of blood T cell repertoires in COVID-19. Profiling relied on immunoSEQ multiplex PCR, and the TCRdb table lists in-frame clones only, not all of them. Of some 300,000 clones listed, over 75% were seen once; the top ten hold approximately 1%. Material: PBMCs or T cells enriched from blood (not recorded which). Source of these receptors: a young woman who had recovered from COVID-19.

J is TRBJ2-7 and V is TRBV10-3, with 7 nucleotides matching TRBD1. The CDR3 contains 14 residues. Germline CDR1 reads ENHRY; CDR2 reads SYGVKD. V gave up 6 bases and J gave up 2 bases; unmatched junction bases: 7. As DNA, the CDR3 is TGTGCCATCAGCTTACCGGGACAGACCTACGAGCAGTACTTC. This sequence encodes CAISLPGQTYEQYF.

The V call is TRBV7-9, the J call TRBJ2-2; D is perhaps TRBD1 (5 bases). In germline, CDR1 is SEHNR, CDR2 FQNEAQ (reference sequence). The CDR3 extends over 13 amino acids. V lost 2 bases, J lost 7 bases, and 8 bases lay in between. CDR3 DNA: TGTGCCAGCAGCTTACAGGGCAGCGGGGAGCTGTTTTTT. Encoded protein: CASSLQGSGELFF.

This chain joins TRBV7-6 and TRBJ1-1; 9 bases are shared with TRBD1. With 5 bases clipped from V and 7 bases from J, the junction kept 11 bases outside the gene matches. Germline loops: CDR1 SGHVS, CDR2 FNYEAQ. The CDR3 covers 15 residues. The CDR3 is CASSNRDRVLDEAFF. CDR3 DNA sequence: TGTGCCAGCAGCAACCGGGACAGGGTGTTGGATGAAGCTTTCTTT.

This clone has just one count. Relative to the germline gene, one junction end is altered; a read error may explain this. The same CDR3 also results from other DNA sequences found in this sample. The chain uses TRBV7-2 and TRBJ2-7, with 8 positions matching TRBD2. The CDR3 runs 14 residues. Germline CDR1 SGHTA, CDR2 FQGNSA. CDR3 region: CASSLVGTSNEQYF. Written as DNA, the CDR3 is TGTGCTAGCAGCTTAGTCGGGACTAGTAACGAGCAGTACTTC.

This chain links TRBV6-6 with TRBJ1-4, with D tentatively TRBD1 (6 bases). Germline CDR1 and CDR2: MNHNY and SVGAGI (reference sequence). The ends were cut back, 6 bases at V and 8 bases at J, with 16 bases in the middle. The length of the CDR3 is 14 residues. The DNA of the CDR3 is TGTGCCAGCAGGGGACACGACAACCCGGAAAAACTGTTTTTT. This gives the protein CASRGHDNPEKLFF.

The chain uses TRBV9 and TRBJ1-4; the match to TRBD1 covers 8 bases. The germline gives CDR1 SGDLS, CDR2 YYNGEE. V lost 3 bases and J lost 5; bases outside the gene matches: 6. The CDR3 covers 15 residues. The CDR3 DNA sequence: TGTGCCAGCAGCGCGCCCAGGGGGCAGAATGAAAAACTGTTTTTT. Protein: CASSAPRGQNEKLFF. The full variable domain, its missing parts supplied by reference TRBV9 and TRBJ1-4, is DSGVTQTPKHLITATGQRVTLRCSPRSGDLSVYWYQQSLDQGLQFLIQYYNGEERAKGNILERFSAQQFPDLHSELNLSSLELGDSALYFCASSAPRGQNEKLFFGSGTQLSVL.

This chain joins TRBV7-3 and TRBJ2-5, with a weak D call TRBD1 (5 bases). Per the germline V gene, CDR1 is SGHTA and CDR2 is FQGTGA. CDR3 length: 13 amino acids. The ends were cut back, 8 bases at V and 0 bases at J, with 10 bases in the middle. The CDR3 loop is CASGQEYQETQYF. The CDR3 bases are TGTGCCAGCGGACAAGAGTACCAAGAGACCCAGTACTTC.

This chain connects TRBV19 to TRBJ1-2; TRBD1 matches 8 bases. The J segment lost 3 bases and the V segment lost 3 bases, leaving 9 bases of the junction unmatched. The CDR3 contains 16 residues. Germline V lookup: CDR1 LNHDA, CDR2 SQIVND (reference sequence). The CDR3 DNA follows: TGTGCCAGTAGTATGGGTATCCGGGACAGGCACTATGGCTACACCTTC. This codes for CASSMGIRDRHYGYTF.

The DNA for the CDR3 is TGTGCCAGCAGCTACCTGGGGACAGGGGGCGGAGGCTACACCTTC. Its protein is CASSYLGTGGGGYTF. The rearrangement joins TRBV7-9 to TRBJ1-2, with 12 bases lining up with TRBD1. The CDR3 is 15 residues long. V trimming: 4 bases; J trimming: 8 bases; junction bases outside the gene matches: 8. Germline-derived CDR1 and CDR2 are SEHNR and FQNEAQ (reference sequence).

V is TRBV19 and J is TRBJ2-6; possibly TRBD1 for D (5 bases). The CDR3 has 15 residues. CDR1 and CDR2 from the germline V gene are LNHDA and SQIVND (reference sequence). The V end was cut by 6 bases, the J end by 0 bases, with 9 bases between. The CDR3 sequence: CASRDSPSGANVLTF. The CDR3 DNA is TGTGCCAGTAGAGACAGCCCCTCTGGGGCCAACGTCCTGACTTTC. Full variable domain (missing parts from reference TRBV19 and TRBJ2-6): DGGITQSPKYLFRKEGQNVTLSCEQNLNHDAMYWYRQDPGQGLRLIYYSQIVNDFQKGDIAEGYSVSREKKESFPLTVTSAQKNPTAFYLCASRDSPSGANVLTFGAGSRLTVL.

V gene TRBV5-1 combines with J gene TRBJ2-7, with D perhaps TRBD1 (5 bases). CDR3 length: 14 residues. V was shortened by 0 bases and J by 2 bases, with 9 bases between the two germline ends. Germline V gene lookup returns CDR1 SGHRS and CDR2 YFSETQ. CDR3 loop: CASSLVAGTYEQYF. As DNA, the CDR3 is TGCGCCAGCAGCTTGGTGGCAGGGACCTACGAGCAGTACTTC.

J is TRBJ2-1 and V is TRBV2, with TRBD2 matching 9 bases. The V segment lost 5 bases and the J segment 5 bases; nucleotides outside the gene matches: 10. The CDR3 is made up of 16 amino acids. Looked up from germline, CDR1 is SNHLY and CDR2 is FYNNEI. Here the CDR3 DNA reads TGTGCCAGCAGTCCCCTGGAGCGGGGGGATGACAATGAGCAGTTCTTC. It specifies CASSPLERGDDNEQFF.

The chain carries TRBV7-3 and TRBJ2-1, with D perhaps matching TRBD1 (6 bases). V lost 5 bases and J 4 bases, leaving 15 bases between the germline ends. From germline, CDR1 is SGHTA and CDR2 FQGTGA. The CDR3 is 15 residues long. DNA for the CDR3: TGTGCCAGCAGCCGCGACGGGACACCTTACAATGAGCAGTTCTTC. This translates into CASSRDGTPYNEQFF.

V gene TRBV27 combines with J gene TRBJ2-7; D is undetermined. In germline, CDR1 is MNHEY, CDR2 SMNVEV (reference sequence). The CDR3 is 14 amino acids. Trimming cost V 3 bases and J 2 bases, with 11 bases left between them. CDR3 sequence: CASSFLTATYEQYF. Here the CDR3 DNA reads TGTGCCAGCAGTTTCCTGACTGCAACCTACGAGCAGTACTTC.

The chain is built from TRBV28 and TRBJ1-5; D is unclear. The germline V and J ends were trimmed by 2 bases and 5 bases, with 16 bases remaining between them. The CDR3 consists of 16 residues. CDR1 and CDR2 (germline): MDHEN, SYDVKM. Here the CDR3 DNA reads TGTGCCAGCAGTTTACACCCCCTTGCGACTTATCAGCCCCAGCATTTT. It is translated as CASSLHPLATYQPQHF. Supplemented by reference TRBV28 and TRBJ1-5, the full variable domain reads DVKVTQSSRYLVKRTGEKVFLECVQDMDHENMFWYRQDPGLGLRLIYFSYDVKMKEKGDIPEGYSVSREKKERFSLILESASTNQTSMYLCASSLHPLATYQPQHFGDGTRLSIL.

In its sample, this clone was seen once. The rearrangement links TRBV9 to TRBJ1-2; tentative D call: TRBD1 (5 bases). Trimming pared 7 bases from V and 8 bases from J, leaving 30 bases between. Looked up from germline, CDR1 is SGDLS and CDR2 is YYNGEE. CDR3 length equals 17 residues. DNA of the CDR3: TGTGCCAGCGTAAGGGGTGTAATGGCCGCCGGGGGATGGGGCTACACCTTC. Translated: CASVRGVMAAGGWGYTF.

The V call is TRBV6-5, the J call TRBJ1-5; 8 positions agree with TRBD1. Germline trimming cut 6 bases from V and 5 bases from J; bases unmatched to any gene: 9. The CDR3 consists of 15 residues. In germline, CDR1 is MNHEY, CDR2 SVGAGI. The CDR3 spells CASRRTGSPDQPQHF. The CDR3, as DNA: TGTGCCAGCAGGAGGACAGGGAGCCCCGATCAGCCCCAGCATTTT.

The gene calls are TRBV27 and TRBJ1-2; 7 nucleotides line up with TRBD1. CDR1 is MNHEY, CDR2 SMNVEV, per germline (reference sequence). The trim removed 5 bases at V and 8 bases at J, leaving 14 bases unmatched. The length of the CDR3 is 15 residues. CDR3 in DNA: TGTGCCAGCAGTATTTATGCAGGGGGATCTAGGGGCTACACCTTC. Translating it yields CASSIYAGGSRGYTF.

The chain has TRBV9 and TRBJ1-1; the D is unclear. Germline-derived CDR1 and CDR2 are SGDLS and YYNGEE. CDR3 length: 14 residues. V shed 0 bases and J shed 4 bases, with 10 bases lying between them. For the CDR3, the DNA is TGTGCCAGCAGCGTAGGAGTGTACAGCACTGAAGCTTTCTTT. Translated: CASSVGVYSTEAFF.

The V gene is TRBV5-1, the J gene TRBJ2-5; TRBD2 aligns across 7 bases. From germline, CDR1 is SGHRS and CDR2 YFSETQ. V lost 4 bases and J lost 1; bases outside the gene matches: 13. The CDR3 is 17 amino acids. The CDR3 DNA sequence: TGCGCCAGCAGCACCCGCTGGGGAGCGGGGATCCAAGAGACCCAGTACTTC. This gives the protein CASSTRWGAGIQETQYF.

This chain links TRBV7-9 with TRBJ2-3; TRBD2 matches 9 bases. This CDR3 has 18 amino acids. V was pared by 3 bases and J by 4 bases, with 14 bases of the junction left unmatched. Germline CDR1 reads SEHNR; CDR2 reads FQNEAQ (reference sequence). The CDR3 sequence is CASSFAAGGFPGADTQYF. The CDR3 DNA reads TGTGCCAGCAGCTTTGCAGCGGGGGGCTTCCCGGGGGCAGATACGCAGTATTTT. The full variable domain, with the rest looked up from reference TRBV7-9 and TRBJ2-3, is DTGVSQNPRHKITKRGQNVTFRCDPISEHNRLYWYRQTLGQGPEFLTYFQNEAQLEKSRLLSDRFSAERPKGSFSTLEIQRTEQGDSAMYLCASSFAAGGFPGADTQYFGPGTRLTVL.

V gene TRBV29-1 combines with J gene TRBJ1-1; D not resolved. The V end lost 2 bases, the J end lost 2 bases, and 3 bases lay between the germline ends. There are 11 residues in the CDR3. Germline-derived CDR1 and CDR2 are SQVTM and ANQGSEA. CDR3 in amino acids: CSVELNTEAFF. Here the CDR3 DNA reads TGCAGCGTTGAACTAAACACTGAAGCTTTCTTT.

This chain joins TRBV21-1 and TRBJ1-1; the D call of TRBD1 is as the table states it, not checked on the DNA. TRBV21-1 is a recognized pseudogene. This CDR3 contains 16 residues. The CDR3 here is CASSKGIDRGNTEAFF. Written as DNA, the CDR3 is TGTGCCAGCAGCAAAGGGATCGACAGGGGGAACACTGAAGCTTTCTTT.

The chain recombines TRBV30 with TRBJ1-3, with D possibly matching TRBD1 (6 bases). V was shortened by 2 bases and J by 2 bases, with 7 bases between the two germline ends. Germline V lookup: CDR1 GTSNPN, CDR2 SVGIG (reference sequence). The CDR3 has 13 residues. The CDR3 DNA reads as TGTGCCTGGAGTAAGGGGGCTGGAAACACCATATATTTT. The encoded protein is CAWSKGAGNTIYF.

The chain has TRBV2 and TRBJ1-5, with D possibly being TRBD1 (6 bases). V was trimmed by 8 bases and J by 6 bases, leaving 14 bases between them. Germline assignment: CDR1 SNHLY and CDR2 FYNNEI. This CDR3 has 13 amino acids. Here the CDR3 reads CASLGGYGQPQHF. DNA of the CDR3: TGTGCCAGCTTAGGGGGATACGGTCAGCCCCAGCATTTT.